A selection of T cell receptor beta chains follows, all from one sample in a study of CD8 T cells in Susac syndrome. MiXCR, applied by TCRdb to the immunoSEQ multiplex PCR reads, yields one record per CDR3 protein. The profile covers about 64,000 distinct CDR3 sequences, with around 96% appearing a single time and roughly 0.55% taken by the ten largest. The sequencing sample was made of CD8+ T cells from PBMCs. The receptors originated from a human donor with multiple sclerosis. Both conserved end residues are part of each CDR3. The order of the fields is CDR3 protein, CDR3 DNA, V gene, clone size, J gene, D gene. The D gene is left open where the match is weak. Expanded clones are given a class, and other clones once, few, many or no size at all.

CASSLAFADYGYTF,TGTGCCAGCAGCTTAGCGTTCGCAGACTATGGCTACACCTTC,TRBV7-9,once,TRBJ1-2,-
CASSFFGGSYNEQFF,TGTGCCAGCAGTTTCTTCGGAGGCTCCTACAATGAGCAGTTCTTC,TRBV6-6,-,TRBJ2-1,-
CSARGRNLNSGNTIYF,TGCAGTGCTAGGGGGAGGAACCTGAACTCTGGAAACACCATATATTTT,TRBV20-1,-,TRBJ1-3,-
CATSRVVGGLGYTF,TGTGCCACCAGCAGAGTGGTAGGGGGCTTAGGCTACACCTTC,TRBV15,-,TRBJ1-2,TRBD1
CASSYQENTEAFF,TGTGCCAGCAGTTACCAGGAGAACACTGAAGCTTTCTTT,TRBV6-2/TRBV6-3,-,TRBJ1-1,-
CASSARLAGGSDEQFF,TGTGCCAGCAGCGCCCGACTAGCGGGAGGGTCAGATGAGCAGTTCTTC,TRBV3-1,-,TRBJ2-1,TRBD2
CASSVTGAGNTIYF,TGTGCCAGCAGTGTCACAGGGGCTGGAAACACCATATATTTT,TRBV28,once,TRBJ1-3,TRBD1
CASSQALEYEQYF,TGTGCCAGCAGCCAAGCCCTAGAGTACGAGCAGTACTTC,TRBV3-1,-,TRBJ2-7,-
CASSLESDSGAYYEQYF,TGTGCCAGCAGCTTGGAGAGTGATAGCGGGGCATACTACGAGCAGTACTTC,TRBV7-9,-,TRBJ2-7,TRBD2
CASSLSLNTEAFF,TGTGCCAGCAGCTTAAGCCTGAACACTGAAGCTTTCTTT,TRBV7-3,-,TRBJ1-1,-
CASSLVFDTQYF,TGTGCCAGCAGTTTAGTGTTTGATACGCAGTATTTT,TRBV28,once,TRBJ2-3,-
CASSLGTNEQYF,TGTGCCAGCAGCTTAGGGACCAACGAGCAGTACTTC,TRBV7-6,-,TRBJ2-7,-
CASSVALGAGAYEQYF,TGTGCCAGCAGCGTAGCTTTAGGGGCAGGCGCGTACGAGCAGTACTTC,TRBV9,-,TRBJ2-7,-
CASSQEGYGYEQYF,TGTGCCAGCAGCCAAGAAGGGTACGGCTACGAGCAGTACTTC,TRBV3-1,-,TRBJ2-7,-
CATHRYGSESYEQYF,TGTGCCACCCACCGGTACGGGAGCGAGTCCTACGAGCAGTACTTC,TRBV27,-,TRBJ2-7,-
CASSEDYNEQFF,TGTGCCAGCAGCGAAGACTACAATGAGCAGTTCTTC,TRBV12-3/TRBV12-4,-,TRBJ2-1,-
CASSLMLVGGTYEQYF,TGTGCCAGCAGCTTGATGTTAGTCGGGGGAACCTACGAGCAGTACTTC,TRBV5-6,-,TRBJ2-7,-
CAWEVNTEAFF,TGTGCCTGGGAGGTGAACACTGAAGCTTTCTTT,TRBV30,-,TRBJ1-1,-
CSPKVVDSFTYNEQFF,TGCAGTCCCAAGGTTGTGGACTCCTTCACCTACAATGAGCAGTTCTTC,TRBV20-1,-,TRBJ2-1,-
CASSLIGGTEAFF,TGTGCCAGCAGCTTAATAGGGGGCACTGAAGCTTTCTTT,TRBV7-3,-,TRBJ1-1,-
CASSEYQGWAGYTF,TGTGCCAGCAGTGAATATCAGGGGTGGGCTGGCTACACCTTC,TRBV25-1,-,TRBJ1-2,-
CASSDRDEQFF,TGTGCCAGCAGTGATAGAGATGAGCAGTTCTTC,TRBV2,-,TRBJ2-1,-
CASSLTNGVGVETQYF,TGTGCCAGCAGCCTCACCAATGGGGTCGGGGTCGAGACCCAGTACTTC,TRBV9,-,TRBJ2-5,-
CASSDGTDEKLFF,TGTGCCAGCAGTGACGGGACAGATGAAAAACTGTTTTTT,TRBV27,-,TRBJ1-4,TRBD1
CASSRGGTDTQYF,TGTGCCAGTAGCCGGGGTGGTACAGATACGCAGTATTTT,TRBV19,-,TRBJ2-3,-
CSASDLPGQGIHEQYF,TGCAGTGCTAGCGATCTTCCGGGACAGGGAATCCACGAGCAGTACTTC,TRBV20-1,-,TRBJ2-7,TRBD1
CASSVERTADKLFF,TGTGCCAGCAGCGTAGAAAGGACCGCCGACAAGCTGTTTTTT,TRBV9,-,TRBJ1-4,-
CASTRDGEHNEQFF,TGCGCCAGCACCCGGGACGGGGAACACAATGAGCAGTTCTTC,TRBV4-3,-,TRBJ2-1,-
CASSQPDISSTDTQYF,TGTGCCAGCAGCCAACCAGACATATCTAGCACAGATACGCAGTATTTT,TRBV3-1,-,TRBJ2-3,-
CASSFSGTALETQYF,TGTGCCAGCAGTTTCTCCGGGACAGCCCTAGAGACCCAGTACTTC,TRBV28,-,TRBJ2-5,TRBD1
CASLGDRNDYEQYF,TGTGCCAGCCTGGGGGACAGGAATGACTACGAGCAGTACTTC,TRBV7-9,-,TRBJ2-7,TRBD1
CASNDESHEQFF,TGTGCCAGCAATGATGAGTCCCATGAGCAGTTCTTC,TRBV13,-,TRBJ2-1,-
CSVRSGLGDQPQHF,TGCAGCGTTCGGTCGGGACTTGGTGATCAGCCCCAGCATTTT,TRBV29-1,once,TRBJ1-5,-
CASSFDRPYNEQFF,TGTGCCAGCAGCTTCGACAGACCCTACAATGAGCAGTTCTTC,TRBV28,-,TRBJ2-1,-
CASSARPTQGPTYGYTF,TGTGCCAGCAGTGCGCGGCCAACACAGGGACCCACTTATGGCTACACCTTC,TRBV2,-,TRBJ1-2,-
CASSVGASGTDEQFF,TGTGCCAGCAGCGTTGGGGCTAGCGGGACTGATGAGCAGTTCTTC,TRBV9,-,TRBJ2-1,TRBD2
CASRTRLVGNEQFF,TGTGCCAGCAGGACCCGACTAGTTGGGAATGAGCAGTTCTTC,TRBV28,once,TRBJ2-1,-
CSARSPAGSTYNEQFF,TGCAGTGCTAGAAGTCCCGCCGGGTCAACCTACAATGAGCAGTTCTTC,TRBV20-1,-,TRBJ2-1,-
CASSQVNRGGSFYEQYF,TGTGCCAGCAGCCAAGTCAACCGAGGCGGATCCTTCTACGAGCAGTACTTC,TRBV3-1,-,TRBJ2-7,-
CASSTSGGAADTQYF,TGTGCCAGCAGTACTAGCGGGGGGGCGGCAGATACGCAGTATTTT,TRBV27,-,TRBJ2-3,TRBD2
CASTGDGNQPQHF,TGTGCCAGCACAGGGGATGGCAATCAGCCCCAGCATTTT,TRBV6-5,-,TRBJ1-5,-
CSVETTSANTEAFF,TGCAGCGTTGAAACCACTTCTGCCAACACTGAAGCTTTCTTT,TRBV29-1,-,TRBJ1-1,-
CASSLTTDRAPYEQYF,TGTGCCAGCAGTCTTACGACAGACAGGGCCCCATACGAGCAGTACTTC,TRBV27,-,TRBJ2-7,TRBD1
CASSSIGAYNEQFF,TGTGCCAGCAGCTCCATAGGGGCCTACAATGAGCAGTTCTTC,TRBV7-9,-,TRBJ2-1,-
CAWGTGDVSGANVLTF,TGTGCCTGGGGGACAGGGGACGTCTCTGGGGCCAACGTCCTGACTTTC,TRBV30,-,TRBJ2-6,TRBD1